These T cell receptor beta chains were read from a single sample in a study of blood T cell repertoires in COVID-19. Repertoires were generated with immunoSEQ multiplex PCR, while TCRdb's copy carries only in-frame clones and drops some. The data show under 60,000 clones, more than 85% seen once. Material for sequencing was peripheral blood. All receptors derive from a man aged 45 to 65 with active COVID-19. The CDR3 runs from the conserved cysteine through the conserved F or W. The order of the fields is CDR3 length, J gene, D gene, V gene, clone size, CDR3 protein, CDR3 DNA. A D gene is named only where the DNA matches it firmly. The size entry is marked missing in some rows and otherwise reads once, few, many or a size class.

len: 14
j_gene: TRBJ1-2
d_gene: TRBD1
v_gene: TRBV23-1
abundance: .
CDR3aa: CASSRGGTGSGYTF
CDR3nt: TGCGCCAGCAGTCGGGGAGGGACAGGGAGTGGCTACACCTTC

len: 15
j_gene: TRBJ1-3
d_gene: .
v_gene: TRBV18
abundance: once
CDR3aa: CASSPPTGTGNTIYF
CDR3nt: TGTGCCAGCTCACCACCGACGGGTACGGGAAACACCATATATTTT

len: 15
j_gene: TRBJ1-1
d_gene: .
v_gene: TRBV6-5
abundance: .
CDR3aa: CASTITPLSGTEAFF
CDR3nt: TGTGCCAGCACGATAACGCCCCTGAGTGGCACTGAAGCTTTCTTT

len: 15
j_gene: TRBJ2-3
d_gene: .
v_gene: TRBV6-2/TRBV6-3
abundance: .
CDR3aa: CASSALVGSTDTQYF
CDR3nt: TGTGCCAGCAGTGCCCTGGTGGGCAGCACAGATACGCAGTATTTT

len: 13
j_gene: TRBJ2-2
d_gene: .
v_gene: TRBV28
abundance: .
CDR3aa: CASKKGGTGELFF
CDR3nt: TGTGCCAGTAAAAAAGGGGGCACCGGGGAGCTGTTTTTT

len: 15
j_gene: TRBJ2-1
d_gene: TRBD2
v_gene: TRBV25-1
abundance: .
CDR3aa: CASSDLGLADNEQFF
CDR3nt: TGTGCCAGCAGTGACTTGGGACTAGCGGACAATGAGCAGTTCTTC

len: 16
j_gene: TRBJ2-7
d_gene: TRBD2
v_gene: TRBV4-3
abundance: .
CDR3aa: CASSQGASGEVYEQYF
CDR3nt: TGCGCCAGCAGCCAAGGGGCTAGCGGGGAGGTCTACGAGCAGTACTTC

len: 18
j_gene: TRBJ2-7
d_gene: .
v_gene: TRBV3-1/TRBV3-2
abundance: .
CDR3aa: CASSQVRPLRGGTYEQYF
CDR3nt: TGTGCCAGCAGCCAAGTACGACCCCTTAGGGGTGGCACCTACGAGCAGTACTTC

len: 14
j_gene: TRBJ2-2
d_gene: .
v_gene: TRBV4-2
abundance: .
CDR3aa: CASSQVEDTGELFF
CDR3nt: TGTGCCAGCAGCCAAGTAGAGGATACCGGGGAGCTGTTTTTT

len: 16
j_gene: TRBJ2-4
d_gene: .
v_gene: TRBV10-1
abundance: once
CDR3aa: CASPLRARPAKNIQYF
CDR3nt: TGCGCCAGCCCTTTGCGGGCGCGCCCAGCCAAAAACATTCAGTACTTC

len: 13
j_gene: TRBJ1-5
d_gene: TRBD1
v_gene: TRBV30
abundance: few
CDR3aa: CAWSSGGVRPQHF
CDR3nt: TGTGCCTGGAGCTCAGGGGGCGTAAGGCCCCAGCATTTT

len: 16
j_gene: TRBJ1-2
d_gene: .
v_gene: TRBV21-1
abundance: .
CDR3aa: CASSTEKRQAKRSYTF
CDR3nt: TGTGCCAGCAGCACAGAAAAAAGACAGGCAAAGAGGAGCTACACCTTC

len: 13
j_gene: TRBJ2-7
d_gene: .
v_gene: TRBV7-9
abundance: .
CDR3aa: CASGSTVSYEQYF
CDR3nt: TGTGCCAGCGGATCGACAGTCTCCTACGAGCAGTACTTC

len: 14
j_gene: TRBJ2-5
d_gene: .
v_gene: TRBV4-2
abundance: .
CDR3aa: CASSQDGRAETQYF
CDR3nt: TGTGCCAGCAGCCAAGATGGCAGGGCTGAGACCCAGTACTTC

len: 12
j_gene: TRBJ1-6
d_gene: TRBD1
v_gene: TRBV10-3
abundance: .
CDR3aa: CAISAGGSPLHF
CDR3nt: TGTGCCATCAGCGCAGGGGGCTCACCCCTCCACTTT

len: 14
j_gene: TRBJ2-7
d_gene: TRBD1
v_gene: TRBV5-1
abundance: .
CDR3aa: CASSSRTGGERQYF
CDR3nt: TGCGCCAGCAGCTCGCGGACAGGGGGCGAACGGCAGTACTTC